A single sample is the source of the 28 T cell receptor beta chains below, sequenced in a study of molecular identifiers for immune sequencing clone quantification (dated by TCRdb to 2016 to 2018). The protocol used for the library was PCR. These reads were obtained on an Illumina HiSeq 4000. TCRdb redid the processing of the public reads, applying fastp at Q25 and MiXCR, and retained in-frame beta chains. When rows share a CDR3 protein, they turn into one entry using the most common DNA and genes. The sample table lists 460,000 or so distinct CDR3 sequences, 20% to 25% of them with a count of one. The ten top clones hold around 0.84% of the sample. Sequenced: naive CD8+ T cells from blood, with Jurkat cell RNA spiked in. Interpreted using the paper, the cell subset or site label stands for: FACS-sorted CD8+CD4-CCR7+CD45RA+ naive T cells. The receptors derive from a human donor in good health. Some libraries in this study had Jurkat cell RNA spiked in.

Regarding this clonotype: Relative to the germline gene, one junction end is altered; a read error may explain this. The chain joins TRBV9 to TRBJ2-5, with 13 positions matching TRBD2. Germline CDR1 and CDR2: SGDLS and YYNGEE. The CDR3 is made up of 16 amino acids. The DNA for the CDR3 is TGTGACAGCAGCGTAGGGACTAGCGGGACCGGAGAGACCCAGTACTTC. This sequence encodes CDSSVGTSGTGETQYF.

V is TRBV15 and J is TRBJ1-3; no reliable D call. V lost 4 bases and J lost 0, with 4 bases in between. Germline V gives CDR1 LNHNV, CDR2 YYDKDF (reference sequence). The CDR3 spans 13 residues. The CDR3 protein is CATSTSSGNTIYF. The CDR3 DNA sequence: TGTGCCACCAGCACAAGCTCTGGAAACACCATATATTTT.

This clonotype was seen more than once but under ten times. The chain links TRBV27 to TRBJ1-5; D ambiguous. Per the germline V gene, CDR1 is MNHEY and CDR2 is SMNVEV (reference sequence). CDR3 size: 15 residues. V lost 4 bases to trimming and J lost 1 base, with 11 bases between them. Here the CDR3 reads CASSSHLRSNQPQHF. The CDR3 DNA reads as TGTGCCAGCAGTTCCCATCTTCGAAGCAATCAGCCCCAGCATTTT.

Many counts were recorded for this clonotype. The J gene is TRBJ1-1, the V gene TRBV12-3 or TRBV12-4; possibly TRBD1 for D (5 bases). Trimming stripped 0 bases from V and 5 bases from J, with 13 bases between. CDR3 length equals 15 residues. The CDR3 region is CASSLAAGRETEAFF. CDR3 bases: TGTGCCAGCAGTTTAGCGGCGGGGCGGGAAACTGAAGCTTTCTTT.

This clonotype was seen at least ten times. The chain carries TRBV5-1 and TRBJ2-7, with D perhaps TRBD1 (6 bases). Per the germline V gene, CDR1 is SGHRS and CDR2 is YFSETQ. V was pared by 1 base and J by 4 bases, with 18 bases between. The CDR3 is 16 amino acids. The DNA for the CDR3 is TGCGCCAGCAGCTTGATGACAGGCGCGAACCTATACGAGCAGTACTTC. Its protein product is CASSLMTGANLYEQYF.

As concerns this clonotype: Just one base apart from a much larger clone, this may be a read error. The gene calls are TRBV4-3 and TRBJ1-4, with unresolved D. Germline V gene lookup returns CDR1 LGHNA and CDR2 YSLEER. Trimming removed 3 bases from V and 1 base from J, with 9 bases in between. This CDR3 has 15 residues. The CDR3 DNA is TGCGCCAGCAGCCAGTACACCTTAACTAATGAAAAACTGTTTTTT. Its translation: CASSQYTLTNEKLFF.

This clonotype occurred many times. The rearrangement joins TRBV20-1 to TRBJ2-1; maybe TRBD1 (5 bases). The ends were cut back, 3 bases at V and 3 bases at J, with 15 bases in the middle. CDR3 length: 15 residues. Germline V gives CDR1 DFQATT, CDR2 SNEGSKA (reference sequence). Here the CDR3 reads CSASAQGFIYNEQFF. CDR3 bases: TGCAGTGCTAGTGCGCAGGGTTTCATCTACAATGAGCAGTTCTTC.

This clonotype was counted a few times. The chain joins TRBV7-9 to TRBJ2-2; 9 bases are shared with TRBD1. Germline trimming cut 2 bases from V and 7 bases from J; bases unmatched to any gene: 8. The germline V gene encodes CDR1 SEHNR and CDR2 FQNEAQ (reference sequence). CDR3 length equals 16 residues. The CDR3 loop reads CASSLILGQGIGELFF. The CDR3 DNA is TGTGCCAGCAGCTTAATCTTAGGACAGGGGATCGGGGAGCTGTTTTTT.

This clonotype showed up many times. The junction departs from germline at one end; a sequencing error may be responsible. V gene TRBV7-9 combines with J gene TRBJ1-5, with D possibly matching TRBD1 (5 bases). Looked up from germline, CDR1 is SEHNR and CDR2 is FQNEAQ (reference sequence). The CDR3 is made up of 14 amino acids. The CDR3: CASSPGRLNRPQHF. CDR3 DNA sequence: TGTGCCAGCAGCCCGGGACGGCTTAATCGGCCCCAGCATTTT.

In its sample, this clonotype was seen once. In this CDR3 the conserved last residue, phenylalanine or tryptophan, is missing, so a read error is likely. The rearrangement uses TRBV4-1 and TRBJ2-1; D possibly corresponds to TRBD1 (5 bases). The CDR3 is made up of 16 amino acids. Germline CDR1 MGHRA, CDR2 YSYEKL. Trimming left V 1 base short and J 3 bases short, with 13 bases between. The CDR3 loop is CASSQVGRAGYNEQFS. The CDR3 DNA follows: TGCGCCAGCAGCCAAGTCGGCAGGGCTGGCTACAATGAGCAGTTCTCC.

This clonotype has only a few counts. The rearrangement links TRBV3-2 to TRBJ1-1. TRBV3-2 corresponds to a pseudogene. This CDR3 spans 14 amino acids. CDR3 sequence reads: CASSQQGPGTEAFF. The CDR3 DNA reads TGTGCCAGCAGCCAACAGGGCCCGGGCACTGAAGCTTTCTTT.

The J gene is TRBJ2-7, the V gene TRBV12-5; no firm D call. CDR1 and CDR2 (germline): LGHNT, FRNRAP. Trimming took 1 base from V and 2 from J, leaving 9 bases between them. The CDR3 totals 14 residues. The CDR3 DNA reads as TGTGCTAGTGGTTTGGGGGTCTACCCCTACGAGCAGTACTTC. This sequence encodes CASGLGVYPYEQYF.

In the case of this clonotype: This may come from a read error, since a much larger clone is one base off. Because the CDR3 is missing its conserved closing phenylalanine or tryptophan, this is likely a read error. This chain joins TRBV19 and TRBJ1-5, with a tentative D call TRBD1 (5 bases). Germline lookup yields CDR1 LNHDA and CDR2 SQIVND (reference sequence). The CDR3 consists of 13 residues. V was clipped by 5 bases and J by 6 bases, with 11 bases between them. CDR3 in amino acids: CASSVGTGQPQHL. CDR3 sequence (DNA): TGTGCCAGTAGTGTAGGGACGGGTCAGCCCCAGCATCTT.

The chain uses TRBV2 and TRBJ1-4, with 7 nucleotides matching TRBD1. CDR1 is SNHLY and CDR2 is FYNNEI in the germline V gene. The CDR3 totals 14 residues. Germline trimming cut 4 bases from V and 7 bases from J; bases unmatched to any gene: 6. CDR3 protein: CASSGAGGGEKLFF. CDR3 nucleotide sequence: TGTGCCAGCAGTGGAGCAGGGGGAGGTGAAAAACTGTTTTTT.

In its sample, this clonotype was seen many times. The chain has TRBV20-1 and TRBJ1-1; D remains unclear. CDR1 is DFQATT, CDR2 SNEGSKA, per germline (reference sequence). V was trimmed by 4 bases and J by 3 bases, leaving 9 bases between them. The CDR3 sequence is 12 residues long. CDR3 region: CSAKTWDTEAFF. The DNA for the CDR3 is TGCAGTGCTAAGACATGGGACACTGAAGCTTTCTTT.

This clonotype was counted a few times. The chain couples TRBV6-2 or TRBV6-3 to TRBJ1-1, with D possibly matching TRBD1 (5 bases). This CDR3 region has 14 residues. The ends were cut back, 2 bases at V and 5 bases at J, with 12 bases in the middle. Germline V gives CDR1 MNHEY, CDR2 SVGEGT. CDR3 DNA: TGTGCCAGCAGTTACCACGGGGCTGGGACTGAAGCTTTCTTT. Translation gives CASSYHGAGTEAFF.

DNA for the CDR3: TGTGCCAGCAAGGGAAGCGGGGGGAAGACCTACGAGCAGTACTTC. It encodes CASKGSGGKTYEQYF. V is TRBV6-1 and J is TRBJ2-7; TRBD2 aligns across 9 bases. V gave up 7 bases and J gave up 2 bases; unmatched junction bases: 9. The germline CDR1 and CDR2 sequences are MNHNS and SASEGT. The CDR3 spans 15 residues.

A note on this clonotype: Just one base apart from a much larger clone, this may be a read error. This chain connects TRBV2 to TRBJ2-7, with D possibly being TRBD1 (5 bases). The germline V and J ends were trimmed by 7 bases and 0 bases, with 10 bases remaining between them. This CDR3 contains 13 residues. CDR1 is SNHLY, CDR2 FYNNEI, per germline. CDR3 region: CASTWGSSYEQYF. The CDR3 DNA is TGTGCCAGCACCTGGGGCAGCTCCTACGAGCAGTACTTC.

With regard to this clonotype: This could be a read error, since a much larger clone is one nucleotide away. Without the conserved terminal phenylalanine or tryptophan, this CDR3 likely stems from a read error. The V call is TRBV5-6, the J call TRBJ2-5; D is perhaps TRBD1 or TRBD2 (5 bases each). The CDR3 consists of 14 residues. The germline V gene has CDR1 SGHDT and CDR2 YYEEEE. CDR3 amino acids: CASSQTASQQTQYS. The CDR3 DNA is TGTGCCAGCAGCCAGACAGCTAGCCAACAGACCCAGTACTCC.

This clonotype was seen a handful of times. The chain combines TRBV14 with TRBJ2-7; no firm D call. Germline-derived CDR1 and CDR2 are SGHDN and FVKESK. V was shortened by 2 bases and J by 6 bases, with 14 bases between the two germline ends. CDR3 length equals 14 residues. The CDR3 sequence is CASSQLEKGFEQYF. CDR3 nucleotide sequence: TGTGCCAGCAGCCAACTTGAGAAAGGTTTCGAGCAGTACTTC.

The V and J genes are TRBV12-3 or TRBV12-4 and TRBJ2-1, with 10 bases matching TRBD2. The CDR3 runs 16 residues. V gave up 6 bases and J gave up 5 bases; unmatched junction bases: 10. This chain's CDR3 is CASREAGGPRDNEQFF. The CDR3 DNA sequence: TGTGCCAGCAGGGAAGCGGGAGGGCCGAGAGACAATGAGCAGTTCTTC.

This chain connects TRBV20-1 to TRBJ2-6, with 8 bases identical to TRBD2. Germline loops: CDR1 DFQATT, CDR2 SNEGSKA (reference sequence). J was trimmed by 5 bases and V by 3 bases; bases with no gene match: 15. The CDR3 sequence is 18 residues long. The CDR3, as DNA: TGCAGTGCTAGCCCACCCCCGCGGGAGGATCTCAGGGCCAACGTCCTGACTTTC. Its translation: CSASPPPREDLRANVLTF.

The chain has TRBV12-3 or TRBV12-4 and TRBJ2-5, with no clear D. Trimming cost V 5 bases and J 0 bases, with 10 bases left between them. The CDR3 has 14 amino acids. CDR3 amino acids: CASSLQINQETQYF. For the CDR3, the DNA is TGTGCCAGCAGTCTGCAGATTAACCAAGAGACCCAGTACTTC.

This chain links TRBV7-2 with TRBJ2-3; 14 positions agree with TRBD2. The V and J ends lost 4 bases and 0 bases, in that order; junction bases with no gene match: 9. The CDR3 runs to 19 residues. Germline CDR1 SGHTA, CDR2 FQGNSA. CDR3 region: CASSSRLAGGRESTDTQYF. CDR3 DNA sequence: TGTGCCAGCAGCTCAAGACTAGCGGGAGGGCGCGAGAGCACAGATACGCAGTATTTT.

In this sample, this clonotype turned up a few times. The rearrangement joins TRBV12-3 or TRBV12-4 to TRBJ2-7; D possibly corresponds to TRBD1 (7 bases). CDR3 length: 12 residues. V shed 5 bases and J shed 11 bases, with 16 bases lying between them. The CDR3 nucleotides read TGTGCCAGCAGTCCCACCCGGGGGACAGAGTACTTC. Amino acids: CASSPTRGTEYF.

This clonotype has a count of ten or more. This sequence joins TRBV5-5 and TRBJ2-3, with a possible D match to TRBD2 (5 bases). CDR1 is SGHKS, CDR2 YYEKEE, per germline (reference sequence). V gave up 4 bases and J gave up 4 bases, with 16 bases separating them. The CDR3 is made up of 15 amino acids. CDR3 sequence: CASSTPGGRADTQYF. Here the CDR3 DNA reads TGTGCCAGCAGCACCCCCGGCGGGCGGGCAGATACGCAGTATTTT.

The chain links TRBV20-1 to TRBJ2-3; D is perhaps TRBD1 or TRBD2 (5 bases each). CDR1 DFQATT and CDR2 SNEGSKA come from the germline V gene (reference sequence). Trimming removed 1 base at V and 2 bases at J, with 19 bases between. The CDR3 is made up of 17 amino acids. This chain's CDR3 is CSARAEWGLFNTDTQYF. The CDR3 DNA follows: TGCAGTGCTAGAGCCGAGTGGGGGTTATTTAACACAGATACGCAGTATTTT.

The rearrangement links TRBV24-1 to TRBJ2-2; the match to TRBD1 covers 8 bases. V trimming: 1 base; J trimming: 7 bases; junction bases outside the gene matches: 10. The germline gives CDR1 KGHDR, CDR2 SFDVKD. This CDR3 is 17 amino acids long. This CDR3 is CATSDFRTTGEDGELFF. CDR3 DNA: TGTGCCACCAGTGATTTCAGGACGACAGGGGAAGACGGGGAGCTGTTTTTT.